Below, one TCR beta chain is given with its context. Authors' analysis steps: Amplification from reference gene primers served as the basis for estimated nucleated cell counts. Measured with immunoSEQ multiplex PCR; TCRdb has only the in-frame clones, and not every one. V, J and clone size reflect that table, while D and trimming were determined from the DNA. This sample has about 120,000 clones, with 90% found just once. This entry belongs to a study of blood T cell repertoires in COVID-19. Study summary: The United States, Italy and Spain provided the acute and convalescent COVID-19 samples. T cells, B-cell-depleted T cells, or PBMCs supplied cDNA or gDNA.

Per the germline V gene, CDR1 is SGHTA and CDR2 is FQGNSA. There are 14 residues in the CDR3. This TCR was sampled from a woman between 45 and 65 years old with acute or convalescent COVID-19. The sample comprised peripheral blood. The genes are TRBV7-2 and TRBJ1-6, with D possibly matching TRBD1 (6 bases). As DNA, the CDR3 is TGTGGGTCACAGGGCTCGGGGCCCCGATCACCCCTCCACTTT. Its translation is CGSQGSGPRSPLHF.